This T cell receptor beta chain was sequenced during a study of control samples from healthy donors and cancer patients. The CDR3 sequence is 15 residues long. Germline CDR1 and CDR2: GTSNPN and SVGIG (reference sequence). J lost 2 bases, V lost 2 bases, and 6 bases had no gene match. Sequenced by immunoSEQ multiplex PCR; TCRdb stores in-frame clones only, minus some. Of just over 150,000 clones in the sample, roughly 90% were seen once. This chain connects TRBV30 to TRBJ1-5, with 7 positions matching TRBD1. The sequence derives from a young man in good health. The specimen was blood. CDR3 in DNA: TGTGCCTGGAGTTCCGGAACAGGGGGCAATCAGCCCCAGCATTTT. This codes for CAWSSGTGGNQPQHF.